The rows below give T cell receptor beta chains drawn from one sample of a study of blood T cell repertoires in COVID-19. Assay: immunoSEQ multiplex PCR; the TCRdb copy retains only in-frame clones and omits some. The sample holds 170,000 or so clones, 84% seen once. The material sequenced was peripheral blood. The receptors were gathered from a man between 18 and 29 years old with active or convalescent COVID-19. Each CDR3 is given with its conserved first and last residue. The D gene is left open where the match is weak. The listing skips clone size in some rows; elsewhere it reads once, few, many or a size class.

>-|TRBV19|TRBJ1-5|14|TRBD1
TGTGCCAGTAGGATAGGACAGGGGAATCAGCCCCAGCATTTT
CASRIGQGNQPQHF
>-|TRBV19|TRBJ1-1|14|-
TGTGCCAGTAGTCCGGTTCAAAGGGGGTATGAAGCTTTCTTT
CASSPVQRGYEAFF
>-|TRBV6-5|TRBJ1-2|15|-
TGTGCCAGCAGTTACAAAACAGGGTTTAACTATGGCTACACCTTC
CASSYKTGFNYGYTF
>-|TRBV6-4|TRBJ2-2|15|TRBD2
TGTGCCAGCAGTGGGACTAGCGGGAACACCGGGGAGCTGTTTTTT
CASSGTSGNTGELFF
>once|TRBV30|TRBJ2-7|12|-
TGTGCCTGGAGCGCACGGGGCTACGAGCAGTACTTC
CAWSARGYEQYF
>-|TRBV2|TRBJ2-7|14|TRBD1
TGTGCCAGCACCTGGACAGGGAAGCAGTACGAGCAGTACTTC
CASTWTGKQYEQYF
>-|TRBV6-5|TRBJ2-7|13|-
TGTGCCAGCAGCTGGGGCCTGAGCTACGAGCAGTACTTC
CASSWGLSYEQYF
>-|TRBV27|TRBJ1-5|15|TRBD1
TGTGCCAGCAGTTTACGAGGGGGCCTCAATCAGCCCCAGCATTTT
CASSLRGGLNQPQHF
>-|TRBV28|TRBJ2-2|16|TRBD2
TGTGCCAGCAGCGTTAGCGGGAGGGGGAACACCGGGGAGCTGTTTTTT
CASSVSGRGNTGELFF
>-|TRBV18|TRBJ1-3|15|-
TGTGCCAGCTCACCAGGCAAATTCTCTGGAAACACCATATATTTT
CASSPGKFSGNTIYF
>-|TRBV2|TRBJ1-6|14|-
TGTGCCAGCAGACTCGGACTGAATAATTCACCCCTCCACTTT
CASRLGLNNSPLHF
>-|TRBV3-1/TRBV3-2|TRBJ2-1|18|TRBD2
TGTGCCAGCAGCCAAGATCGATGGGGACTAGCGGGAGGCAATGAGCAGTTCTTC
CASSQDRWGLAGGNEQFF
>-|TRBV7-8|TRBJ2-5|17|TRBD2
TGTGCCAGCAGCTTAGAACGGCTAGCGGGGGGGCGACAGACCCAGTACTTC
CASSLERLAGGRQTQYF
>-|TRBV5-1|TRBJ2-6|17|TRBD1
TGCGCCAGCAGCTCCCGGGACAGGGAATTCGGGGCCAACGTCCTGACTTTC
CASSSRDREFGANVLTF
>-|TRBV19|TRBJ1-2|14|TRBD1
TGTGCCAGTAGTATGGGACAGGGCACTATTGGCTACACCTTC
CASSMGQGTIGYTF
>once|TRBV2|TRBJ1-2|12|-
TGTGCCAGCAGGCGTCCAACAGCTGGCTACACCTTC
CASRRPTAGYTF
>-|TRBV7-2|TRBJ1-2|15|TRBD1
TGTGCCAGCAGCCCCCGGACAGGGGGCATCTATGGCTACACCTTC
CASSPRTGGIYGYTF
>-|TRBV7-2|TRBJ1-2|15|TRBD1
TGTGCCAGCAGCTTAGAGGGGACAGGGGGCTTAGGCTACACCTTC
CASSLEGTGGLGYTF